The entry that follows covers one T cell receptor (beta chain) sequence. This table comes from immunoSEQ multiplex PCR, and its TCRdb copy is limited to in-frame clones, with some not included. The sample lists around 24,000 clones, 80% to 90% occurring once. The sample belongs to a study of T cell changes during pregnancy in multiple sclerosis. The CDR3 is made up of 18 amino acids. The V gene end was trimmed by 0 bases and the J gene end by 0 bases; junction bases not matched to a gene: 6. The germline V gene encodes CDR1 SGHDT and CDR2 YYEEEE. The chain employs TRBV5-6 and TRBJ2-1; TRBD2 matches at 10 bases. The sample here was CD8+ T cells from peripheral blood mononuclear cells, taken in the first trimester of pregnancy. This receptor was taken from a female donor in good health, enrolled as a control in a pregnancy study. Written as DNA, the CDR3 is TGTGCCAGCAGCTTGGAGCTAGCGGGGGCGTACTCCTACAATGAGCAGTTCTTC. Translated, it gives CASSLELAGAYSYNEQFF.